Presented here are 14 T cell receptor beta chains from one specimen sequenced in a study of shared clonotypes between healthy human individuals. Libraries were prepared by immunoSEQ multiplex PCR; TCRdb keeps only in-frame clonotypes and omits some of them. Here the sample spans roughly 2.5 million clones, around nine tenths being singletons. The specimen was naive CD4+ T cells sorted from blood. Subset described: CD45RA+ positively selected. The receptors stem from a man younger than 35 in good health.

Details on this clone: Other DNA sequences in this sample translate to the same CDR3. The chain links TRBV11-3 to TRBJ2-3; 8 bases match TRBD2. The CDR3 extends over 15 amino acids. V lost 6 bases and J lost 2; bases outside the gene matches: 7. The V gene's germline CDR1 is SGHNT and CDR2 YENEEA. The CDR3 region has the DNA TGTGCCAGCAGTCTCGGGGGGGGTATCACAGATACGCAGTATTTT. The encoded protein is CASSLGGGITDTQYF.

The chain joins TRBV10-1 to TRBJ2-5; 8 bases map to TRBD1. There are 17 residues in the CDR3. Losses at the gene ends were 8 bases for V and 2 bases for J; bases not matched to a gene: 16. CDR1 is WNHNN and CDR2 is SYGVQD in the germline V gene (reference sequence). The CDR3 loop reads CASPWDRQSPNQETQYF. The CDR3 DNA reads as TGCGCCAGCCCCTGGGACAGGCAATCCCCCAATCAAGAGACCCAGTACTTC.

The gene calls are TRBV11-3 and TRBJ2-1, with 9 nucleotides matching TRBD1. The length of the CDR3 is 15 residues. V lost 5 bases and J lost 10; bases outside the gene matches: 12. Germline V lookup: CDR1 SGHNT, CDR2 YENEEA. CDR3 amino acids: CASSQGTGQVGEQFF. Here the CDR3 DNA reads TGTGCCAGCAGCCAAGGGACAGGGCAGGTTGGGGAGCAGTTCTTC.

A word on this clone: Other DNA sequences from this sample encode an identical CDR3 as well. The chain has TRBV6-5 and TRBJ2-7; TRBD2 agrees at 10 bases. The ends lost 0 bases at V and 3 bases at J; junction bases unmatched: 5. The CDR3 is made up of 16 amino acids. Germline assignment: CDR1 MNHEY and CDR2 SVGAGI. CDR3 amino acids: CASSYSRLAGVYEQYF. CDR3 DNA: TGTGCCAGCAGTTACTCAAGGCTAGCGGGAGTCTACGAGCAGTACTTC.

CDR3 DNA: TGTGCCAGCAGCTCCCAGGGGACCACCGGGGAGCTGTTTTTT. As protein: CASSSQGTTGELFF. V gene TRBV7-3 combines with J gene TRBJ2-2; perhaps TRBD1 as D (6 bases). The germline CDR1 and CDR2 sequences are SGHTA and FQGTGA. The CDR3 totals 14 residues. Trimming pared 4 bases from V and 4 bases from J, leaving 10 bases between.

V gene TRBV9 combines with J gene TRBJ2-3, with D perhaps TRBD2 (5 bases). Trimming took off 4 bases at V and 4 bases at J, with 19 bases between the two ends. Per germline, CDR1 SGDLS and CDR2 YYNGEE. The CDR3 covers 16 residues. CDR3 amino acids: CASSPRGWQRADTQYF. CDR3 coding DNA: TGTGCCAGCAGCCCCAGAGGATGGCAGAGGGCAGATACGCAGTATTTT.

V usage is TRBV5-1 and J usage is TRBJ1-2, with TRBD1 as a possible D gene (5 bases). Germline CDR1 SGHRS, CDR2 YFSETQ. The CDR3 extends over 14 amino acids. The V end was cut by 5 bases, the J end by 6 bases, with 17 bases between. The CDR3 DNA is TGCGCCAGCAGATCCTCGGACAACCTCGATGGCTACACCTTC. This translates into CASRSSDNLDGYTF. The entire variable domain, with the rest obtained from reference TRBV5-1 and TRBJ1-2, is as follows: KAGVTQTPRYLIKTRGQQVTLSCSPISGHRSVSWYQQTPGQGLQFLFEYFSETQRNKGNFPGRFSGRQFSNSRSEMNVSTLELGDSALYLCASRSSDNLDGYTFGSGTRLTVV.

The rearrangement links TRBV10-2 to TRBJ2-1; 7 bases fit TRBD1. This CDR3 is built from 13 residues. V lost 6 bases and J lost 8; bases outside the gene matches: 7. Germline V lookup: CDR1 WSHSY, CDR2 SAAADI. This CDR3 is CASSEGQADEQFF. The CDR3 DNA sequence: TGCGCCAGCAGCGAAGGACAGGCGGATGAGCAGTTCTTC.

The chain uses TRBV15 and TRBJ1-5; D call uncertain. The V gene lost 1 base and the J gene lost 0 bases, with 16 bases spanning the gap. The CDR3 spans 18 residues. CDR1 LNHNV and CDR2 YYDKDF come from the germline V gene (reference sequence). DNA for the CDR3: TGTGCCACCAGCAGAGCCCCCCCCGAGGTTTATAGCAATCAGCCCCAGCATTTT. Translated: CATSRAPPEVYSNQPQHF.

This chain uses TRBV5-1 with TRBJ1-6; 8 bases map to TRBD1. V shed 3 bases and J 6 bases; nucleotides not matched to a gene: 8. The CDR3 spans 16 residues. Germline V gene lookup returns CDR1 SGHRS and CDR2 YFSETQ. The CDR3 sequence: CASSSGVDRGNSPLHF. The CDR3 bases are TGCGCCAGCAGCTCGGGGGTCGACAGGGGTAATTCACCCCTCCACTTT.

The chain couples TRBV5-1 to TRBJ2-6; no definite D call. V lost 0 bases to trimming and J lost 2 bases, with 12 bases between them. The V gene's germline CDR1 is SGHRS and CDR2 YFSETQ. The CDR3 loop spans 17 amino acids. Written as DNA, the CDR3 is TGCGCCAGCAGCTTGGCCCAGATCAACCCTGGGGCCAACGTCCTGACTTTC. It specifies CASSLAQINPGANVLTF.

This chain connects TRBV11-3 to TRBJ2-1, with unresolved D. Germline V gene sequence: CDR1 SGHNT, CDR2 YENEEA. The CDR3 is made up of 13 amino acids. Trimming removed 3 bases from V and 4 bases from J, with 7 bases in between. CDR3 loop: CASSLEKYNEQFF. Written as DNA, the CDR3 is TGTGCCAGCAGCTTGGAGAAATACAATGAGCAGTTCTTC.

V and J are TRBV10-3 and TRBJ2-7, with D perhaps TRBD1 (7 bases). CDR3 length equals 15 residues. V lost 2 bases to trimming and J lost 0 bases, with 11 bases between them. CDR1 ENHRY and CDR2 SYGVKD come from the germline V gene. The CDR3 DNA reads TGTGCCATCAGTGAGGCGGGACAGAGCTCCTACGAGCAGTACTTC. The encoded protein is CAISEAGQSSYEQYF.

Notes on this clone: This sample includes further DNA sequences coding for the same CDR3. The genes are TRBV11-3 and TRBJ2-2; a weak D match, TRBD1 (6 bases). The CDR3 sequence is 12 residues long. Trimming cost V 4 bases and J 8 bases, with 8 bases left between them. Germline CDR1 and CDR2: SGHNT and YENEEA. Here the CDR3 DNA reads TGTGCCAGCAGCTCCGGGACAGGGGAGCTGTTTTTT. Translation: CASSSGTGELFF. Looking up the rest from reference TRBV11-3 and TRBJ2-2 gives the full variable domain: EAGVVQSPRYKIIEKKQPVAFWCNPISGHNTLYWYLQNLGQGPELLIRYENEEAVDDSQLPKDRFSAERLKGVDSTLKIQPAELGDSAVYLCASSSGTGELFFGEGSRLTVL.